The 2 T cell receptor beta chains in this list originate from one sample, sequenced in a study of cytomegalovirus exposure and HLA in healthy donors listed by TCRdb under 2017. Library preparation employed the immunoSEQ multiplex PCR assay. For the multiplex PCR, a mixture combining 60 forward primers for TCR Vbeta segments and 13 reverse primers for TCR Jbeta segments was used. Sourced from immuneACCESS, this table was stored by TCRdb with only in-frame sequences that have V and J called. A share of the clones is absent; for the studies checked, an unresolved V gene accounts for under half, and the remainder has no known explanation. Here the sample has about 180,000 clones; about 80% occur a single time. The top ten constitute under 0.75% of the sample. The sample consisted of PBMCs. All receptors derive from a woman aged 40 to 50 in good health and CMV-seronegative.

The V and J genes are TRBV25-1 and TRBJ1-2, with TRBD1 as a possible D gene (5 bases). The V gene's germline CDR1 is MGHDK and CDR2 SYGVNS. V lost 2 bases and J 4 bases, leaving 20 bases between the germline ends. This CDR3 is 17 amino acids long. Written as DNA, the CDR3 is TGTGCCAGCAGTGAACTCGCCTTGGGGGGGAGACCCTATGGCTACACCTTC. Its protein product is CASSELALGGRPYGYTF.

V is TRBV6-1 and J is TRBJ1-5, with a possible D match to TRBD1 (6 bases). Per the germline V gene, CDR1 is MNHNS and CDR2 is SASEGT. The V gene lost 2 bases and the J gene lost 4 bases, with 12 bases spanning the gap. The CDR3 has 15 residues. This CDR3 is CASSERGRGNQPQHF. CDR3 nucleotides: TGTGCCAGCAGTGAACGTGGCAGGGGAAATCAGCCCCAGCATTTT.